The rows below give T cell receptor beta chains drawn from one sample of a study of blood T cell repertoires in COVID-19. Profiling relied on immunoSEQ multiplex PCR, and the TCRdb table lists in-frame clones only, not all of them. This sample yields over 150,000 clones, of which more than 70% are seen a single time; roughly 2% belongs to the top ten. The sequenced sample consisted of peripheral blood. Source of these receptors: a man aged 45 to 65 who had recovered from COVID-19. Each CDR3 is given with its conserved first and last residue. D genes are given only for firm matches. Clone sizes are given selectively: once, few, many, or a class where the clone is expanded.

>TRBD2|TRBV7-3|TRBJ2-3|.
CASSPWGGRTDTQYF
TGTGCCAGCAGCCCCTGGGGGGGGAGGACAGATACGCAGTATTTT
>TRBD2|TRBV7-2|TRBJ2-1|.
CASRRPSGQNEQFF
TGTGCCAGCAGACGCCCTAGCGGCCAAAATGAGCAGTTCTTC
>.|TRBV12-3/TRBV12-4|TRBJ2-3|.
CASSLSSNTQYF
TGTGCCAGCAGCCTTTCGAGTAATACGCAGTATTTT
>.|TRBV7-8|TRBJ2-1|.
CASSPGRFSYNEQFF
TGTGCCAGCAGCCCGGGGAGGTTCTCCTACAATGAGCAGTTCTTC
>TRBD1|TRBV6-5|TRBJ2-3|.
CASSLDRGRGTDTQYF
TGTGCCAGCAGTTTGGACAGGGGGAGAGGCACAGATACGCAGTATTTT
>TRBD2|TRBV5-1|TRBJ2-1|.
CASSMSSGAYNEQFF
TGCGCCAGCAGTATGTCTAGCGGGGCGTACAATGAGCAGTTCTTC
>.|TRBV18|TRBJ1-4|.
CASSPRRAGRGEKLFF
TGTGCCAGCTCACCAAGAAGGGCGGGAAGGGGTGAAAAACTGTTTTTT
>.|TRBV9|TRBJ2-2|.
CASRGGGPDTGELFF
TGTGCCAGCAGGGGCGGAGGGCCCGACACCGGGGAGCTGTTTTTT
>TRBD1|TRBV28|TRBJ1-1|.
CASSATRGRNTEAFF
TGTGCCAGCAGTGCGACCAGGGGGAGGAACACTGAAGCTTTCTTT
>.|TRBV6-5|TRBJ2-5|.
CASRKRGETQYF
TGTGCCAGCAGAAAAAGGGGAGAGACCCAGTACTTC
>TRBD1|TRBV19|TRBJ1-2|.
CASSPGQGAIGYTF
TGTGCCAGTAGTCCGGGACAGGGGGCCATTGGCTACACCTTC
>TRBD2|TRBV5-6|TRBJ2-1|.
CASSPNIAGNYNEQFF
TGTGCCAGCAGCCCCAATATAGCGGGGAACTACAATGAGCAGTTCTTC
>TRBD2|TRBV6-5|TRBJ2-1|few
CASMMGLAGGNEQFF
TGTGCCAGCATGATGGGGCTAGCGGGGGGAAATGAGCAGTTCTTC
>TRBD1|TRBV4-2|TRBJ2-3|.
CASTSGTGNSDTQYF
TGTGCCAGCACCTCGGGGACAGGGAATTCCGATACGCAGTATTTT
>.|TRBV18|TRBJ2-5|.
CASSSQWSAQYF
TGTGCCAGCTCATCCCAATGGTCGGCCCAGTACTTC
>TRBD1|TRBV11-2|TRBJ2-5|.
CASSSNRGKETQYF
TGTGCCAGCAGCTCGAACAGGGGGAAGGAGACCCAGTACTTC
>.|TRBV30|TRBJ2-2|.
CAWSRGYNTGELFF
TGTGCCTGGAGTAGGGGATATAACACCGGGGAGCTGTTTTTT
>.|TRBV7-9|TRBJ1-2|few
CASSLSTGTLYGGYTF
TGTGCCAGCAGCTTATCCACCGGGACTTTATACGGTGGCTACACCTTC
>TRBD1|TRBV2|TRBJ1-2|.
CASRADREHGYTF
TGTGCCAGCAGGGCTGACAGGGAACATGGCTACACCTTC
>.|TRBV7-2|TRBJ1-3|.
CASSLAGATGNTIYF
TGTGCCAGCAGCTTAGCAGGGGCGACTGGAAACACCATATATTTT
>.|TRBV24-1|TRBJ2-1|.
CATSDPQGGQFF
TGTGCCACCAGTGATCCGCAGGGAGGGCAGTTCTTC
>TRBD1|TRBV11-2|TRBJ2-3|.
CATRTGRTDTQYF
TGTGCCACCCGGACAGGGCGAACAGATACGCAGTATTTT
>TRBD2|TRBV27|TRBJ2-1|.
CASSLGLAGGDNEQFF
TGTGCCAGCAGTTTAGGGCTAGCGGGAGGAGACAATGAGCAGTTCTTC
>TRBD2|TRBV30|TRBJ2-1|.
CAWSVGTSGGSSYNEQFF
TGTGCCTGGAGTGTTGGGACTAGCGGGGGGAGCTCCTACAATGAGCAGTTCTTC
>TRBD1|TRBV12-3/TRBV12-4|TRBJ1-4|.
CAAGTGINEKLFF
TGTGCGGCGGGGACAGGGATTAACGAAAAACTGTTTTTT
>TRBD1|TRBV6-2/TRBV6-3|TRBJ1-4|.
CASSYDRGREKLFF
TGTGCCAGCAGTTACGACAGGGGTCGAGAAAAACTGTTTTTT
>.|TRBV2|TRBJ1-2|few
CASSEQSRGGYTF
TGTGCCAGCAGCGAACAGTCGAGAGGTGGCTACACCTTC
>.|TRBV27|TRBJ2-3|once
CASSFRAFADTQYF
TGTGCCAGCAGTTTTCGAGCATTTGCAGATACGCAGTATTTT
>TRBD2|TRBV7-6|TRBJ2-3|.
CASSTLAGGPTDTQYF
TGTGCCAGCAGCACACTAGCGGGAGGGCCGACGGATACGCAGTATTTT
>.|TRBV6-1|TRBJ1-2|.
CASSEQGTSNYGYTF
TGTGCCAGCAGTGAACAGGGAACGTCTAACTATGGCTACACCTTC
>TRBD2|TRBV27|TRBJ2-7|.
CASNKEQSKTSGGPYEQYF
TGTGCCAGCAATAAGGAGCAAAGCAAAACTAGCGGGGGCCCCTACGAGCAGTACTTC
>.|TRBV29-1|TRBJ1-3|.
CSVRGDSGNTIYF
TGCAGCGTCCGAGGAGACTCTGGAAACACCATATATTTT
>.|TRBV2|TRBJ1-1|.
CASSSAGDTEAFF
TGTGCCAGCAGTTCAGCGGGTGACACTGAAGCTTTCTTT
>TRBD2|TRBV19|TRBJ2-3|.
CASTPGLAGGYSTDTQYF
TGTGCCAGTACCCCCGGGCTAGCGGGGGGGTATAGCACAGATACGCAGTATTTT
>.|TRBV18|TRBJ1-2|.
CASSPGQDRDGYTF
TGTGCCAGCTCACCGGGGCAAGACCGGGATGGCTACACCTTC
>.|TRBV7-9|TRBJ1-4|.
CASSLPGSPTNEKLFF
TGTGCCAGCAGCCTACCCGGGTCGCCAACTAATGAAAAACTGTTTTTT
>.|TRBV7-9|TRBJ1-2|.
CASSLAGEGGYTF
TGTGCCAGCAGCTTAGCAGGGGAGGGTGGCTACACCTTC
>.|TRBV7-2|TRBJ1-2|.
CASSYFQGGGYTF
TGTGCCAGCAGCTACTTTCAGGGTGGTGGCTACACCTTC
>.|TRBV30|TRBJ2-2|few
CAWSLDDRNTGELFF
TGTGCCTGGAGTTTAGACGACAGGAACACCGGGGAGCTGTTTTTT
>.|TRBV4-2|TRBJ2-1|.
CASSQLWGLQSEQFF
TGTGCCAGCAGCCAACTTTGGGGCTTACAAAGTGAGCAGTTCTTC
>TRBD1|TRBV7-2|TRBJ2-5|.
CASSGYRGFQETQYF
TGTGCCAGCAGCGGATACAGGGGATTCCAAGAGACCCAGTACTTC